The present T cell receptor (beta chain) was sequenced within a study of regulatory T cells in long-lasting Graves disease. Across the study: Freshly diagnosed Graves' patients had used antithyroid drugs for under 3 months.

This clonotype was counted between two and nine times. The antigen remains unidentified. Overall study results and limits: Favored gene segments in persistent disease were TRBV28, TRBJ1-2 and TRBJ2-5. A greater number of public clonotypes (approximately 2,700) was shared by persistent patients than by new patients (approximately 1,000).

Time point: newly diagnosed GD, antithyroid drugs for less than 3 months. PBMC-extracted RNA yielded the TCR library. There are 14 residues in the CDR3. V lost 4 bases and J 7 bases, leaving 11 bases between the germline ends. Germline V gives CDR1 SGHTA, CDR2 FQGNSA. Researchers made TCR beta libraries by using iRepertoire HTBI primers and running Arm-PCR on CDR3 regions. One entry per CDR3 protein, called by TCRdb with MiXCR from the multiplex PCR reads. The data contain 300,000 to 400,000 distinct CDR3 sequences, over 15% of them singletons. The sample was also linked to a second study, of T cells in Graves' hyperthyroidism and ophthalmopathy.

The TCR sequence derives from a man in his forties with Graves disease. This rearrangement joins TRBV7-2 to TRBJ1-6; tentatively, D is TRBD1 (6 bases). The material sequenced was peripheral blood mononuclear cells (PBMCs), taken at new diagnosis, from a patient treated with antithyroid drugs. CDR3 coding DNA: TGTGCCAGCAGCTCCCGGGGGGCCAATTCACCCCTCCACTTT. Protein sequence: CASSSRGANSPLHF.